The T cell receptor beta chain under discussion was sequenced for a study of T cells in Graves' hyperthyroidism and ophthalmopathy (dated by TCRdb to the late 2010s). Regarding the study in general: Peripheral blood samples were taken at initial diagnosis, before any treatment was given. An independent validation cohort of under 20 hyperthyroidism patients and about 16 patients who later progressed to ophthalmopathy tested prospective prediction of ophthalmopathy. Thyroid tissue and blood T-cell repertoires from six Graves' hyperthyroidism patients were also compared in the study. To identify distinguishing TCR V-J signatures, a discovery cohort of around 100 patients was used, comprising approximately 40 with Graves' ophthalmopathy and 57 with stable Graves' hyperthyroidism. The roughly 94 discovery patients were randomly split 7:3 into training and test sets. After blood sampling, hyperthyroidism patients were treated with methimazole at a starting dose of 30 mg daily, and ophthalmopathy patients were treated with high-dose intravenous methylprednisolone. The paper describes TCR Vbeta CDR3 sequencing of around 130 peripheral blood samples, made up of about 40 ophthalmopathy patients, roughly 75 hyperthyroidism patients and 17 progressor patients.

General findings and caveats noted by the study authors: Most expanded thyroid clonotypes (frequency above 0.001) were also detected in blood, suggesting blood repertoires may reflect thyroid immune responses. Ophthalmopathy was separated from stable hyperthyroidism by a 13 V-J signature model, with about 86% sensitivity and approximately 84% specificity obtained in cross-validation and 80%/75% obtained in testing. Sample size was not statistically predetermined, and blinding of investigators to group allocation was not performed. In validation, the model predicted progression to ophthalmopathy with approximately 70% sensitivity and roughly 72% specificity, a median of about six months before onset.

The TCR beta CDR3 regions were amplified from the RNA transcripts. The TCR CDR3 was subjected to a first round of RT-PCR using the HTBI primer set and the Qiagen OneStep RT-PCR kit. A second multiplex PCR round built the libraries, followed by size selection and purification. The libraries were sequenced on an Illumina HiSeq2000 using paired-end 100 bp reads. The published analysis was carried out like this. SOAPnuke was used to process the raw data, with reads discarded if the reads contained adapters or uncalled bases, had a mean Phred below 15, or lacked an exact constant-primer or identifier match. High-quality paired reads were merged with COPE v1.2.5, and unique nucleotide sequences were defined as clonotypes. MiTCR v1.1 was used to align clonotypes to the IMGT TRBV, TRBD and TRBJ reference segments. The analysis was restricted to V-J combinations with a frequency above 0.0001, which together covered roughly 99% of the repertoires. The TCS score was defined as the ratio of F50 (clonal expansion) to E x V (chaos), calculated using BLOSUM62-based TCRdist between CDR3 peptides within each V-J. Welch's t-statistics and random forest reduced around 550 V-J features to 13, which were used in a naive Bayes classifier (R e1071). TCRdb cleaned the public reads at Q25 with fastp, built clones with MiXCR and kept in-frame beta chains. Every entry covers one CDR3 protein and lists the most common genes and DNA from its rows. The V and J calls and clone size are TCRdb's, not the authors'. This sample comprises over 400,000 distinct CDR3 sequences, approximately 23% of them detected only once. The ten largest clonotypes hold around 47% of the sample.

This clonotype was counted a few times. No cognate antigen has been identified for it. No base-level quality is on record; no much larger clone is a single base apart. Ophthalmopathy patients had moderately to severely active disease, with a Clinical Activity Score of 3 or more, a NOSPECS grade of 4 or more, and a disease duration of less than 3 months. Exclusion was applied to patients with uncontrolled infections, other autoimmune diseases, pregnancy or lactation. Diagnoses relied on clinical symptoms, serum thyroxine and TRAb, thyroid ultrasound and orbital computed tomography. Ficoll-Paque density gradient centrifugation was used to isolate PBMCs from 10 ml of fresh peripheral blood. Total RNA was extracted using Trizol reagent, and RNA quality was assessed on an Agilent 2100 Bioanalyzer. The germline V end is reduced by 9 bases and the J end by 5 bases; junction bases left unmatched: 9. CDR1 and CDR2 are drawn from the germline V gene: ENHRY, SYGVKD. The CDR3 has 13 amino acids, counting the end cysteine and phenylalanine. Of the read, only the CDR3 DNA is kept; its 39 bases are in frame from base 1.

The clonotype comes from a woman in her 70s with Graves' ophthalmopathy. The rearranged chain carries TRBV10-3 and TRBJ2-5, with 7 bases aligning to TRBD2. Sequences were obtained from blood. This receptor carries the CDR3 CAMRLALGETQYF. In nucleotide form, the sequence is TGTGCCATGAGACTAGCCCTCGGGGAGACCCAGTACTTC.